These 27 T cell receptor beta chains were all obtained from the same sample, sequenced in a study of blood T cell repertoires in COVID-19. The repertoire was sequenced with immunoSEQ multiplex PCR; TCRdb's copy has only in-frame clones and lacks some. The sample records roughly 180,000 clones, over 75% being singletons. The sample comprised PBMCs or T cells enriched from blood (not recorded which). The receptor set was obtained from a man aged 50 to 59 who had recovered from COVID-19.

This chain links TRBV13 with TRBJ2-7; 13 bases map to TRBD2. J gave up 4 bases and V 0 bases, and 6 bases lay outside the gene matches. From germline, CDR1 is PRHDT and CDR2 FYEKMQ (reference sequence). This CDR3 has 17 amino acids. The DNA of the CDR3 is TGTGCCAGCAGCTTAGGCCCGGGACTAGCGGGATTGTACGAGCAGTACTTC. It specifies CASSLGPGLAGLYEQYF.

This sequence joins TRBV6-5 and TRBJ2-1, with 7 bases fitting TRBD2. The V segment lost 6 bases and the J segment 4 bases; nucleotides outside the gene matches: 9. Germline lookup yields CDR1 MNHEY and CDR2 SVGAGI. The CDR3 covers 15 residues. The CDR3 nucleotides read TGTGCCAGCAGATCGCGGGGGACTGGGTACAATGAGCAGTTCTTC. Its translation is CASRSRGTGYNEQFF.

This clone was counted between two and nine times. The chain employs TRBV11-1 and TRBJ1-4, with D unresolved. CDR1 SGHAT and CDR2 FQDESV come from the germline V gene (reference sequence). The length of the CDR3 is 15 residues. V lost 1 base to trimming and J lost 7 bases, with 13 bases between them. CDR3 sequence (DNA): TGTGCCAGCAGCTTAGTTGAGGGTAGGCGTGAAAAACTGTTTTTT. This translates into CASSLVEGRREKLFF.

This chain joins TRBV24-1 and TRBJ1-6, with D possibly TRBD1 on 5 matching bases. The CDR3 has 19 residues. Germline loops: CDR1 KGHDR, CDR2 SFDVKD. V was trimmed by 1 base and J by 4 bases, leaving 19 bases between them. CDR3 sequence reads: CATSDFDPSGTEYNSPLHF. As DNA, the CDR3 is TGTGCCACCAGTGATTTCGACCCCAGCGGGACGGAATATAATTCACCCCTCCACTTT.

V usage is TRBV5-1 and J usage is TRBJ2-3; 9 bases fit TRBD2. CDR3 length equals 17 residues. The germline CDR1 and CDR2 sequences are SGHRS and YFSETQ. J was trimmed by 6 bases and V by 0 bases; bases with no gene match: 11. Here the CDR3 DNA reads TGCGCCAGCAGCTTGGGGTCAGGCGGGAGGGCGAGTGATACGCAGTATTTT. Protein sequence: CASSLGSGGRASDTQYF.

The chain uses TRBV15 and TRBJ2-5; 11 positions match TRBD1. Germline V gene lookup returns CDR1 LNHNV and CDR2 YYDKDF (reference sequence). This CDR3 region has 16 residues. J gave up 5 bases and V 1 base, and 6 bases lay outside the gene matches. CDR3 coding DNA: TGTGCCACCAGCAGAGTCCGGACAGGGGGCGCGGAGACCCAGTACTTC. Translating it yields CATSRVRTGGAETQYF.

The V gene is TRBV10-1, the J gene TRBJ2-2; 11 nucleotides align to TRBD2. The J segment lost 4 bases and the V segment lost 6 bases, leaving 7 bases of the junction unmatched. This CDR3 spans 16 amino acids. Germline assignment: CDR1 WNHNN and CDR2 SYGVQD (reference sequence). CDR3: CASSPGLADLTGELFF. CDR3 DNA sequence: TGCGCCAGCAGCCCGGGACTAGCGGACCTCACCGGGGAGCTGTTTTTT.

The chain couples TRBV6-1 to TRBJ2-7; weak D call: TRBD1 (6 bases). Trimming took 6 bases from V and 2 from J, leaving 17 bases between them. This CDR3 is built from 15 residues. Germline V CDR1 and CDR2: MNHNS, SASEGT. This chain's CDR3 is CASSSDRQAPYEQYF. CDR3 nucleotide sequence: TGTGCCAGCAGCTCGGACAGACAAGCCCCCTACGAGCAGTACTTC.

This clone was detected only once. The chain carries TRBV3-1 (or the pseudogene TRBV3-2) and TRBJ2-2; D unresolved. The germline V gene encodes CDR1 LGHDT and CDR2 YNNKEL (reference sequence). The CDR3 has 15 residues. V was clipped by 5 bases and J by 0 bases, with 10 bases between them. CDR3 amino acids: CASSFGSANTGELFF. The CDR3 DNA reads as TGTGCCAGCAGCTTCGGCAGCGCGAACACCGGGGAGCTGTTTTTT.

The rearrangement uses TRBV21-1 and TRBJ2-7; the DNA was not compared with TRBD2, the D call given in the table. TRBV21-1 is termed a pseudogene. The CDR3 is made up of 14 amino acids. The CDR3 region has the DNA TGTGCCGCCCTCTTGGAGGATCAAGTCAACGAGCAGTACTTC. Translation gives CAALLEDQVNEQYF.

This clone was seen a single time. The chain couples TRBV25-1 to TRBJ2-2; weak D call: TRBD2 (5 bases). CDR1 MGHDK and CDR2 SYGVNS come from the germline V gene. The germline V and J ends were trimmed by 4 bases and 4 bases, with 10 bases remaining between them. This CDR3 has 14 residues. This CDR3 is CASSAYLATGELFF. The CDR3 nucleotides read TGTGCCAGCAGTGCTTATCTAGCCACCGGGGAGCTGTTTTTT.

This chain uses TRBV6-6 with TRBJ2-5; 7 bases map to TRBD1. Germline CDR1 reads MNHNY; CDR2 reads SVGAGI (reference sequence). V was clipped by 4 bases and J by 14 bases; unmatched bases: 13. The CDR3 has 13 residues. CDR3 sequence: CASSSYSGGQCYF. The CDR3 DNA reads as TGTGCCAGCAGTTCCTACTCTGGGGGACAGTGCTACTTC.

The rearrangement uses TRBV7-9 and TRBJ1-2; the D is unclear. Germline V gene sequence: CDR1 SEHNR, CDR2 FQNEAQ (reference sequence). Trimming took off 3 bases at V and 4 bases at J, with 15 bases between the two ends. This CDR3 spans 15 amino acids. CDR3 in amino acids: CASSFTDTVLYGYTF. CDR3 nucleotides: TGTGCCAGCAGCTTTACCGACACGGTACTCTATGGCTACACCTTC.

This clone was picked up a small number of times. The chain couples TRBV3-1 (or the pseudogene TRBV3-2) to TRBJ1-3, with 8 bases lining up with TRBD1. The CDR3 covers 15 residues. Germline V lookup: CDR1 LGHDT, CDR2 YNNKEL (reference sequence). Unmatched junction bases numbered 0, after V lost 0 bases and J lost 2 bases. CDR3 DNA sequence: TGTGCCAGCAGCCAAGACAGGGGGCCTGGAAACACCATATATTTT. It codes for CASSQDRGPGNTIYF.

The chain is built from TRBV19 and TRBJ2-2, with D hard to call. V lost 3 bases and J lost 6, with 14 bases in between. The CDR3 is 15 amino acids. The germline V gene encodes CDR1 LNHDA and CDR2 SQIVND (reference sequence). The chain's CDR3 is CASSIVRTLAGELFF. For the CDR3, the DNA is TGTGCCAGTAGTATCGTTAGAACCTTGGCCGGGGAGCTGTTTTTT.

The rearrangement links TRBV29-1 to TRBJ1-5; tentative D call: TRBD1 (6 bases). V lost 4 bases to trimming and J lost 3 bases, with 7 bases between them. Germline V gene sequence: CDR1 SQVTM, CDR2 ANQGSEA. This CDR3 region has 12 residues. The CDR3: CSVGDINQPQHF. The CDR3 DNA reads as TGCAGCGTTGGGGACATCAATCAGCCCCAGCATTTT.

The rearrangement joins TRBV28 to TRBJ2-7; D is unclear. The CDR3 has 13 residues. CDR1 and CDR2 from the germline V gene are MDHEN and SYDVKM. The V end lost 1 base, the J end lost 1 base, and 5 bases lay between the germline ends. CDR3 in DNA: TGTGCCAGCAGTTTATTAGTGTCCTACGAGCAGTACTTC. Protein: CASSLLVSYEQYF.

This clone occurred a few times. This chain links TRBV29-1 with TRBJ2-7; 7 bases agree with TRBD1. The germline V gene has CDR1 SQVTM and CDR2 ANQGSEA. J was trimmed by 3 bases and V by 4 bases; bases with no gene match: 9. The CDR3 totals 14 residues. The CDR3 reads CSVAGGDRVYEQYF. CDR3 bases: TGCAGCGTTGCGGGTGGGGACAGAGTCTACGAGCAGTACTTC.

The rearrangement links TRBV25-1 to TRBJ2-7; TRBD1 might be the D (6 bases). V dropped 6 bases and J dropped 4 bases, with 13 bases sitting between them. Germline values: CDR1 MGHDK, CDR2 SYGVNS. CDR3 length equals 13 residues. The CDR3 sequence is CASRGQITYEQYF. Here the CDR3 DNA reads TGTGCCAGCAGAGGACAGATAACTTACGAGCAGTACTTC.

The rearrangement links TRBV12-3 or TRBV12-4 to TRBJ2-3, with TRBD2 as a possible D gene (5 bases). V shed 6 bases and J shed 5 bases, with 9 bases lying between them. The CDR3 loop spans 12 amino acids. The CDR3 loop is CASSRLRDTQYF. CDR3 DNA sequence: TGTGCCAGCAGCAGACTAAGAGATACGCAGTATTTT.

The chain combines TRBV9 with TRBJ1-2, with 8 bases lining up with TRBD1. Germline CDR1 reads SGDLS; CDR2 reads YYNGEE. The CDR3 is 15 amino acids. The J segment lost 1 base and the V segment lost 3 bases, leaving 5 bases of the junction unmatched. The CDR3 sequence is CASSEGQANNYGYTF. CDR3 DNA: TGTGCCAGCAGCGAGGGACAGGCAAATAACTATGGCTACACCTTC.

V usage is TRBV7-8 and J usage is TRBJ1-5; 8 nucleotides agree with TRBD1. The CDR3 runs to 17 residues. Germline trimming cut 2 bases from V and 6 bases from J; bases unmatched to any gene: 12. In germline, CDR1 is SGHVS, CDR2 FQNEAQ. CDR3 coding DNA: TGTGCCAGCAGCTTATCTTTGACAGGGGCAGGGGCTCAGCCCCAGCATTTT. This sequence encodes CASSLSLTGAGAQPQHF.

Written as DNA, the CDR3 is TGTGCCAGCAGCCAAAGGGACAGATATCAGCCCCAGCATTTT. Encoded protein: CASSQRDRYQPQHF. This chain connects TRBV16 to TRBJ1-5; TRBD1 agrees at 7 bases. The J segment lost 5 bases and the V segment lost 2 bases, leaving 3 bases of the junction unmatched. The CDR3 sequence is 14 residues long. Looked up from germline, CDR1 is KGHSY and CDR2 is FQNENV.

CDR3 DNA sequence: TGTGCCAGCAGCCATCAGTCCGCGGGGGCCACAGATACGCAGTATTTT. It translates to CASSHQSAGATDTQYF. The chain has TRBV7-3 and TRBJ2-3, with a tentative D call TRBD2 (7 bases). Between the trimmed V and J ends, which lost 5 bases and 2 bases, there was a span of 17 bases. The germline gives CDR1 SGHTA, CDR2 FQGTGA. The CDR3 is 16 residues long.

The chain carries TRBV6-5 and TRBJ1-6, with 9 bases matching TRBD1. The CDR3 spans 14 residues. Unmatched junction bases numbered 6, after V lost 6 bases and J lost 9 bases. CDR1 and CDR2 from the germline V gene are MNHEY and SVGAGI. CDR3 sequence (DNA): TGTGCCAGCAGATCCGGGACAGGGCGTTCACCCCTCCACTTT. Its protein product is CASRSGTGRSPLHF.

The rearrangement joins TRBV28 to TRBJ1-1; 7 bases are shared with TRBD1. Germline CDR1 and CDR2: MDHEN and SYDVKM. Losses at the gene ends were 2 bases for V and 8 bases for J; bases not matched to a gene: 8. This CDR3 contains 14 residues. Written as DNA, the CDR3 is TGTGCCAGCAGTTTAAATAGTGGAGGGGGCGAAGCTTTCTTT. Protein: CASSLNSGGGEAFF.

The chain couples TRBV2 to TRBJ2-1; D gene ambiguous. CDR3 length equals 13 residues. Between the trimmed V and J ends, which lost 6 bases and 0 bases, there was a span of 6 bases. Looked up from germline, CDR1 is SNHLY and CDR2 is FYNNEI. CDR3: CASRSVSYNEQFF. Here the CDR3 DNA reads TGTGCCAGCAGATCGGTCTCCTACAATGAGCAGTTCTTC.